These 15 T cell receptor beta chains came from one sample sequenced in a study of blood T cell repertoires in COVID-19 (dated by TCRdb to about 2020). The library was built by means of the immunoSEQ multiplex PCR assay. Not all clones reach the TCRdb copy of this immuneACCESS table, which keeps in-frame sequences only. Checked studies attribute under half of the gap to unresolved V genes and leave the rest unexplained. The sample table lists around 64,000 clones, approximately 90% of them with a count of one. Together, the top ten hold 2% of the sample. The sample consisted of peripheral blood. These receptors were taken from a man aged 30 to 39 with acute or convalescent COVID-19.

In DNA form, the CDR3 reads TGTGCCAGCAGCGAGGGACAGTCGGATGAGCAGTTCTTC. Translating gives CASSEGQSDEQFF. This rearrangement joins TRBV9 to TRBJ2-1; 7 nucleotides align to TRBD1. CDR1 and CDR2 from the germline V gene are SGDLS and YYNGEE. Trimming at V came to 3 bases and at J to 8 bases, leaving 5 bases not matched to a gene. This CDR3 is built from 13 residues.

Comments on this clone: Germline and junction disagree at one end, which may indicate a read error. V usage is TRBV3-1 (or the pseudogene TRBV3-2) and J usage is TRBJ2-1, with 8 bases identical to TRBD2. CDR3 length: 13 residues. Germline V lookup: CDR1 LGHDT, CDR2 YNNKEL (reference sequence). The CDR3 loop reads CASSPNSGLANIF. The CDR3 region has the DNA TGTGCCAGCAGCCCCAATTCTGGACTAGCTAATATCTTC.

The chain uses TRBV4-2 and TRBJ1-2, with D perhaps TRBD1 (5 bases). The CDR3 spans 14 residues. The germline CDR1 and CDR2 sequences are LGHNA and YNFKEQ. Trimming shortened V by 0 bases and J by 7 bases, and 12 bases separated the two germline ends. In DNA form, the CDR3 reads TGTGCCAGCAGCCAAGATCACAGTACAGGTGGCTACACCTTC. Translation: CASSQDHSTGGYTF.

The V and J genes are TRBV28 and TRBJ1-6; D gene ambiguous. From germline, CDR1 is MDHEN and CDR2 SYDVKM. Trimming shortened V by 5 bases and J by 7 bases, and 15 bases separated the two germline ends. The length of the CDR3 is 15 residues. The CDR3 protein is CASSLLGGNNSPLHF. CDR3 DNA sequence: TGTGCCAGCAGTCTCCTTGGCGGGAACAATTCACCCCTCCACTTT.

The chain links TRBV7-8 to TRBJ2-1; TRBD2 agrees at 7 bases. The trim removed 6 bases at V and 0 bases at J, leaving 5 bases unmatched. The CDR3 runs 15 residues. Looked up from germline, CDR1 is SGHVS and CDR2 is FQNEAQ. Here the CDR3 DNA reads TGTGCCAGCAGTCGGAGGGAGGGCTCCTACAATGAGCAGTTCTTC. Amino acid sequence: CASSRREGSYNEQFF.

The J gene is TRBJ1-1, the V gene TRBV7-6, with D possibly being TRBD1 (6 bases). The CDR3 is 16 residues long. V shed 2 bases and J shed 0 bases, with 13 bases lying between them. Germline V CDR1 and CDR2: SGHVS, FNYEAQ. The CDR3 region is CASSLQQGIMNTEAFF. The DNA for the CDR3 is TGTGCCAGCAGCTTACAACAGGGCATCATGAACACTGAAGCTTTCTTT.

V and J are TRBV9 and TRBJ2-3; 14 bases fit TRBD2. The V gene end was trimmed by 3 bases and the J gene end by 5 bases; junction bases not matched to a gene: 8. This CDR3 spans 17 amino acids. The V gene's germline CDR1 is SGDLS and CDR2 YYNGEE. The CDR3 DNA reads as TGTGCCAGCAGCGGATCGGGACTAGCGGGAGTAAAAGATACGCAGTATTTT. Translation: CASSGSGLAGVKDTQYF.

This clone was seen a handful of times. The chain recombines TRBV2 with TRBJ2-7; D is perhaps TRBD1 (5 bases). CDR1 and CDR2 (germline): SNHLY, FYNNEI. CDR3 length equals 14 residues. CDR3 coding DNA: TGTGCCAGCAGTGAAGGCAGGGTGGGGTTCGCTGTGGACGTC. This translates into CASSEGRVGFAVDV.

This clone was recorded only once. V usage is TRBV10-1 and J usage is TRBJ1-6; D is perhaps TRBD1 (6 bases). From germline, CDR1 is WNHNN and CDR2 SYGVQD (reference sequence). The germline V and J ends were trimmed by 2 bases and 8 bases, with 28 bases remaining between them. This CDR3 region has 20 residues. The CDR3 DNA is TGCGCCAGCAGTGAGCCGCTTTTTAACCCGGACAGCCCAATGGATTCACCCCTCCACTTT. This codes for CASSEPLFNPDSPMDSPLHF.

Of note for this clone: This sample also contains other DNA sequences that code for the same CDR3. The chain combines TRBV3-1 (or the pseudogene TRBV3-2) with TRBJ1-1; perhaps TRBD1 as D (6 bases). Germline V CDR1 and CDR2: LGHDT, YNNKEL (reference sequence). The CDR3 sequence is 13 residues long. Trimming removed 0 bases at V and 4 bases at J, with 6 bases between. The CDR3 DNA sequence: TGTGCCAGCAGCCAAGACAGGGGCACTGAAGCTTTCTTT. This encodes CASSQDRGTEAFF.

The rearrangement links TRBV4-3 to TRBJ1-5; tentative D call: TRBD1 (5 bases). The V end was cut by 0 bases, the J end by 5 bases, with 14 bases between. Germline V lookup: CDR1 LGHNA, CDR2 YSLEER. The length of the CDR3 is 16 residues. The CDR3: CASSQDWAEGHQPQHF. The CDR3 DNA is TGCGCCAGCAGCCAAGATTGGGCGGAGGGACATCAGCCCCAGCATTTT.

The chain combines TRBV28 with TRBJ1-4, with D maybe TRBD1 (6 bases). CDR1 and CDR2 (germline): MDHEN, SYDVKM. V was shortened by 6 bases and J by 8 bases, with 19 bases between the two germline ends. CDR3 size: 15 residues. Here the CDR3 DNA reads TGTGCCAGCAGCCCCCCCGGACAGCGGGGGGAAAAACTGTTTTTT. Translation gives CASSPPGQRGEKLFF. The entire variable domain, with the rest obtained from reference TRBV28 and TRBJ1-4, is as follows: DVKVTQSSRYLVKRTGEKVFLECVQDMDHENMFWYRQDPGLGLRLIYFSYDVKMKEKGDIPEGYSVSREKKERFSLILESASTNQTSMYLCASSPPGQRGEKLFFGSGTQLSVL.

The J gene is TRBJ2-3, the V gene TRBV19, with 7 bases aligning to TRBD2. Trimming cost V 11 bases and J 8 bases; bases outside gene matches: 10. Germline V CDR1 and CDR2: LNHDA, SQIVND (reference sequence). This CDR3 has 12 residues. The CDR3 coding sequence is TGTGCCTCCTCGGGGCGGGGGAGTACGCAGTATTTT. As protein: CASSGRGSTQYF. Looking up the rest from reference TRBV19 and TRBJ2-3 gives the full variable domain: DGGITQSPKYLFRKEGQNVTLSCEQNLNHDAMYWYRQDPGQGLRLIYYSQIVNDFQKGDIAEGYSVSREKKESFPLTVTSAQKNPTAFYLCASSGRGSTQYFGPGTRLTVL.

V and J are TRBV19 and TRBJ1-1, with 8 bases aligning to TRBD1. The CDR3 runs 16 residues. The germline gives CDR1 LNHDA, CDR2 SQIVND (reference sequence). Germline trimming cut 4 bases from V and 5 bases from J; bases unmatched to any gene: 12. As DNA, the CDR3 is TGTGCCAGTAGTAACTTTGACAGGGGAAGAAAAACTGAAGCTTTCTTT. Its translation: CASSNFDRGRKTEAFF.

The chain links TRBV5-1 to TRBJ1-1, with 10 bases identical to TRBD1. Germline CDR1 SGHRS, CDR2 YFSETQ. V dropped 2 bases and J dropped 6; count of bases not matched to a gene: 7. This CDR3 is built from 15 residues. This CDR3 reads CASSLYGQGEAEAFF. CDR3 DNA sequence: TGCGCCAGCAGCTTATACGGACAGGGGGAGGCTGAAGCTTTCTTT.